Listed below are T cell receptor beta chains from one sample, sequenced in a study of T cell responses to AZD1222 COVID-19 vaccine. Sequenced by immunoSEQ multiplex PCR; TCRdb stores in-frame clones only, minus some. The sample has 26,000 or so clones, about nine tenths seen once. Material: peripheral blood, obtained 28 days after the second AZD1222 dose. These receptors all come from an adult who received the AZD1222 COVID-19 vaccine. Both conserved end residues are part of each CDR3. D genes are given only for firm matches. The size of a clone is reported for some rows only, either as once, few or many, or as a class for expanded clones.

cdr3_aa: CATRENTEAFF
cdr3_nt: TGTGCCACAAGGGAGAACACTGAAGCTTTCTTT
j_call: TRBJ1-1
v_call: TRBV6-5
clone_size: -
d_call: -

cdr3_aa: CASSPGQGYEQYF
cdr3_nt: TGTGCCAGCAGTCCCGGACAGGGCTACGAGCAGTACTTC
j_call: TRBJ2-7
v_call: TRBV28
clone_size: -
d_call: TRBD1

cdr3_aa: CAISPLTSGPISSYNEQFF
cdr3_nt: TGTGCCATCAGTCCACTGACTAGCGGGCCTATAAGCTCCTACAATGAGCAGTTCTTC
j_call: TRBJ2-1
v_call: TRBV10-3
clone_size: large
d_call: TRBD2

cdr3_aa: CASSEQGTGGSPLHF
cdr3_nt: TGCGCCAGCAGTGAGCAGGGGACAGGGGGATCACCCCTCCACTTT
j_call: TRBJ1-6
v_call: TRBV10-1
clone_size: -
d_call: TRBD1

cdr3_aa: CASSRRQNYGYTF
cdr3_nt: TGTGCCAGTAGTAGACGACAGAATTATGGCTACACCTTC
j_call: TRBJ1-2
v_call: TRBV19
clone_size: -
d_call: -